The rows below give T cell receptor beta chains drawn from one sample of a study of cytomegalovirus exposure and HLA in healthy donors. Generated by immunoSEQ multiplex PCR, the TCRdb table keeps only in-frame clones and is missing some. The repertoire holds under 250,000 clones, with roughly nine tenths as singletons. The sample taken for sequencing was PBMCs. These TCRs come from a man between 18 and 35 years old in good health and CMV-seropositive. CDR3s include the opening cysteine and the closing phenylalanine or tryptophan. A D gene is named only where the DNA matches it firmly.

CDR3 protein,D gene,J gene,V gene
CASTSFQGGGYTF,NA,TRBJ1-2,TRBV19
CASSQDRVLATNEKLFF,TRBD1,TRBJ1-4,TRBV4-1
CAWSTGYSDEQFF,NA,TRBJ2-1,TRBV30
CASRPGRISSYEQYF,NA,TRBJ2-7,TRBV2
CASSLGTGSYEQYF,NA,TRBJ2-7,TRBV11-3
CASSRSGVDYGYTF,NA,TRBJ1-2,TRBV6-5
CASSLTAEQFF,NA,TRBJ2-1,TRBV7-9
CASSQARVGEQYF,NA,TRBJ2-7,TRBV14
CASTLEGNGYNEQFF,NA,TRBJ2-1,TRBV9
CATLGAGGTGELFF,TRBD2,TRBJ2-2,TRBV6-5
CASSQGVAAGELFF,NA,TRBJ2-2,TRBV4-3
CASSRGATNEKLFF,NA,TRBJ1-4,TRBV7-8
CASSKGTGRRTGELFF,TRBD1,TRBJ2-2,TRBV5-6
CASSRDGSTNEKLFF,NA,TRBJ1-4,TRBV5-4
CSVTSGRARETQYF,TRBD2,TRBJ2-5,TRBV29-1
CSARAGETQYF,NA,TRBJ2-5,TRBV20-1
CASSYRAGYTF,NA,TRBJ1-2,TRBV25-1
CASSLAGRQETQYF,NA,TRBJ2-5,TRBV7-2
CASTPWGGDSNYGYTF,NA,TRBJ1-2,TRBV7-9
CASGDSYEQYF,TRBD1,TRBJ2-7,TRBV19
CASSLFARGGGYTF,NA,TRBJ1-2,TRBV28
CATVGLGGEQFF,TRBD2,TRBJ2-1,TRBV5-4
CASSQETVPGYTF,NA,TRBJ1-2,TRBV14
CASSSKPGPNQPQHF,NA,TRBJ1-5,TRBV7-2